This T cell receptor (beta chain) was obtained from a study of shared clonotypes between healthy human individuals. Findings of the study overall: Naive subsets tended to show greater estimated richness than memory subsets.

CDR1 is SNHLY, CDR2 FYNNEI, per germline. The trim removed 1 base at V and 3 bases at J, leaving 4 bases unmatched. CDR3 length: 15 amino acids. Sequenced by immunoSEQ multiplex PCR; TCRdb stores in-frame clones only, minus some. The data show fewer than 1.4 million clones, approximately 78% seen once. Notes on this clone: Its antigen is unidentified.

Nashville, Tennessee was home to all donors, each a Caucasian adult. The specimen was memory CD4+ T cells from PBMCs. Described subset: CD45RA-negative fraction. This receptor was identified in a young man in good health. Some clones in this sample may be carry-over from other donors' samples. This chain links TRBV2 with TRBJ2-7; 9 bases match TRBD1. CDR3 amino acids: CASSEDGTGFYEQYF. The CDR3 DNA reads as TGTGCCAGCAGTGAAGACGGGACAGGGTTCTACGAGCAGTACTTC.